This TCR beta chain originates from a study of blood T cell repertoires in COVID-19. Study as a whole: PBMCs, B-cell-depleted T cells, or T cells provided the cDNA or gDNA that made up the material.

Trimming took 2 bases from V and 9 from J, leaving 5 bases between them. The CDR3 is 12 residues long. Germline assignment: CDR1 MNHEY and CDR2 SMNVEV (reference sequence). This clone is a singleton in its sample. Profiled with immunoSEQ multiplex PCR; TCRdb holds only in-frame clones, not every one. The sample lists about 210,000 clones; 80% were seen once. The TCR sequence derives from a man aged 25 to 40 with acute COVID-19. Material for sequencing was PBMCs or T cells enriched from blood (not recorded which). The gene calls are TRBV27 and TRBJ1-6, with unresolved D. DNA for the CDR3: TGTGCCAGCAGTTTAACTGGTTCACCCCTCCACTTT. Translation: CASSLTGSPLHF.